This T cell receptor beta chain was identified during a study of blood T cells in healthy people across ages. Turning to the study itself: Researchers report that template switching captured about one barcoded beta molecule per two T cells. Regarding the study as a whole: Per million T cells, the diversity of TCR beta decreased roughly linearly as age advanced.

The V gene lost 5 bases and the J gene lost 0 bases, with 9 bases spanning the gap. Germline V CDR1 and CDR2: SGHTA, FQGNSA. The CDR3 consists of 14 residues. Alongside a J-beta primer mix, a sample-barcoded 5' primer served in a second PCR lasting about 7 to 12 cycles. Every sample gave at least 2.5 million paired-end reads containing CDR3. TCRdb redid the calling of the 5' RACE reads with MiXCR, one entry per CDR3 protein. This table has 1.5 million to 2 million distinct CDR3 sequences, roughly 52% appearing once. This clonotype was detected a few times. Its antigen is still unknown. Healthy Russian Caucasian donors spanned ages about 6 to 100 years.

The chain combines TRBV7-2 with TRBJ2-3; D not certain. Sequenced input: blood. This TCR was recovered from a woman aged 40 to 50 in good health. CDR3: CASSGPISTDTQYF. CDR3 coding DNA: TGTGCCAGCAGCGGACCCATTAGCACAGATACGCAGTATTTT.